This T cell receptor beta chain was retrieved from a study of T cells in Graves' hyperthyroidism and ophthalmopathy. Amplified regions were TCR beta CDR3 sequences from RNA transcripts. An initial round of RT-PCR targeting the TCR CDR3 relied on the HTBI primer set. TCRdb itself ran the multiplex PCR reads through MiXCR, one entry per CDR3 protein. The repertoire has hundreds of thousands of distinct CDR3 sequences, 25% to 30% of them found once; the top ten carry approximately 30%. The V end lost 1 base, the J end lost 6 bases, and 19 bases lay between the germline ends. Germline CDR1 SGHVS, CDR2 FQNEAQ. There are 16 residues in the CDR3. This clonotype has at least ten counts.

The specimen was blood. V is TRBV7-8 and J is TRBJ2-7; possible D gene TRBD1, 5 bases. This sequence originates from a man in his forties or fifties with Graves' hyperthyroidism that later progressed to Graves' ophthalmopathy. As DNA, the CDR3 is TGTGCCAGCAGCTTAGGTTGGTGGGGCCCTGCGAGCGAGCAGTACTTC. Amino acids: CASSLGWWGPASEQYF. The full variable domain, its missing parts supplied by reference TRBV7-8 and TRBJ2-7, is GAGVSQSPRYKVAKRGQDVALRCDPISGHVSLFWYQQALGQGPEFLTYFQNEAQLDKSGLPSDRFFAERPEGSVSTLKIQRTQQEDSAVYLCASSLGWWGPASEQYFGPGTRLTVT.